Sequencing of this T cell receptor (beta chain) was carried out in a study of cytomegalovirus exposure and HLA in healthy donors. PCR was performed using 60 Vbeta and 13 Jbeta primers. Produced via immunoSEQ multiplex PCR; TCRdb's table is partial and in-frame only. The sample lists 75,000 to 100,000 clones; over 75% were seen once. CDR3 length: 14 residues. The V gene's germline CDR1 is MGHRA and CDR2 YSYEKL. V lost 3 bases, J lost 7 bases, and 12 bases lay in between. A note on this clone: Its specificity is unknown.

Donors counted as nominally healthy when sampled, yet unrecorded immune exposures were likely. Broader study findings: Cytomegalovirus-associated status was assigned to roughly 160 TCR beta chains. Later, TCR association rates were found to vary by HLA locus, highest for DRB1 and lowest for HLA-C. A later analysis showed HLA-associated TCR beta chains outstripping equally common others in clonal expansion.

The sample consisted of PBMCs. The chain employs TRBV4-1 and TRBJ2-2; D perhaps matches TRBD2 (6 bases). The receptor comes from a man between 40 and 49 years old in good health and CMV-seropositive. CDR3 DNA: TGCGCCAGCAGCCAGGAGGGCATGGACGGGGAGCTGTTTTTT. This gives the protein CASSQEGMDGELFF.